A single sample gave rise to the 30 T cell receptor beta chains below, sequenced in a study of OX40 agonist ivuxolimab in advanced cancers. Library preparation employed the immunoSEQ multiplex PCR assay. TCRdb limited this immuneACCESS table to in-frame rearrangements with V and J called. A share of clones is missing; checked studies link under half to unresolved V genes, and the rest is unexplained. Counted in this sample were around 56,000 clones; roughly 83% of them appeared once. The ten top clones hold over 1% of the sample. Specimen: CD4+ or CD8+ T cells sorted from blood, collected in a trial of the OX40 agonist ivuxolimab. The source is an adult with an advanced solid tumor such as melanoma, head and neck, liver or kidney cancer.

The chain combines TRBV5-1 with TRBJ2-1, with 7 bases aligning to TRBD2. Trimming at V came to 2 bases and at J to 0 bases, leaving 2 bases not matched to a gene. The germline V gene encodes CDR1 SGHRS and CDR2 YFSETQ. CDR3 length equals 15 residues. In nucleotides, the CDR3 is TGCGCCAGCAGCTTTGGCGGGAGCTCCTACAATGAGCAGTTCTTC. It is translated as CASSFGGSSYNEQFF.

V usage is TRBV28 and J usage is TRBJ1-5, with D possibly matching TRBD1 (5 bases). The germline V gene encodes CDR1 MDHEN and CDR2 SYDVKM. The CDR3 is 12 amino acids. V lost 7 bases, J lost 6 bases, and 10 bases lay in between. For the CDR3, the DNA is TGTGCCAGCAAATCCGGGACTCAGCCCCAGCATTTT. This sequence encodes CASKSGTQPQHF.

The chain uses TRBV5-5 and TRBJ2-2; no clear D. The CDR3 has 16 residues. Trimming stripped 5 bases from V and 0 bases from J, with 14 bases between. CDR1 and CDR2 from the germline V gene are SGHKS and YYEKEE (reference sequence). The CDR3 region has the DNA TGTGCCAGCAGATGGACGAACAGAACGAACACCGGGGAGCTGTTTTTT. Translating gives CASRWTNRTNTGELFF.

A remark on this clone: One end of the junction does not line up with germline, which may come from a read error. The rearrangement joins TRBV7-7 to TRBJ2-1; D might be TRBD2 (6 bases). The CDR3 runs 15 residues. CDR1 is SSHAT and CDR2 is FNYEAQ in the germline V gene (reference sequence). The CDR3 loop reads CASSLSSGRNNEQFF. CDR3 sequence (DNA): TGTGCTAGCAGCTTATCGAGCGGGCGGAACAATGAGCAGTTCTTC.

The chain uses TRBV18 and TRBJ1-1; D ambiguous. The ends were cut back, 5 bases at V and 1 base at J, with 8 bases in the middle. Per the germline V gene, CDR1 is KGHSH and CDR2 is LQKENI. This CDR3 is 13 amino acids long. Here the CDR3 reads CASSALENTEAFF. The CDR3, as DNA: TGTGCCAGCTCAGCTCTGGAGAACACTGAAGCTTTCTTT.

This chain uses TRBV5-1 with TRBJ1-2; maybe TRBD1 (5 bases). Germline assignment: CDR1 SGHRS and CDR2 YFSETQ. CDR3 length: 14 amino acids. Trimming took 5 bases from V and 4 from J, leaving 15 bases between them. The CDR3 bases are TGCGCCAGCAGGACGATCGAAGGGGTCTATGGCTACACCTTC. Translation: CASRTIEGVYGYTF.

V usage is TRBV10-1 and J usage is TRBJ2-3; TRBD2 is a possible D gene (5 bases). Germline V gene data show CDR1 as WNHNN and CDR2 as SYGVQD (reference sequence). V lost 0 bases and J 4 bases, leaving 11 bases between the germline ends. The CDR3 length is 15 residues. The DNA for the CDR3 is TGCGCCAGCAGTGAGTCCGGGGTGATGGCAGATACGCAGTATTTT. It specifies CASSESGVMADTQYF.

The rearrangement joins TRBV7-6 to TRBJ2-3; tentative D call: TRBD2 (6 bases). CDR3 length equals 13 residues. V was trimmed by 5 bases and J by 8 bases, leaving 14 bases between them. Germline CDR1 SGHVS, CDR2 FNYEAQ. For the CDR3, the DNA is TGTGCCAGCAGCCCCCCGCCGGGGGTTACGCAGTATTTT. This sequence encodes CASSPPPGVTQYF.

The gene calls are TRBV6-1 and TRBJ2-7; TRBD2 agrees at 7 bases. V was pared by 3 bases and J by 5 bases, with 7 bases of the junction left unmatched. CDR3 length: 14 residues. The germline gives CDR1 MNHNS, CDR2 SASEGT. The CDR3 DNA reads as TGTGCCAGCAGTGAGGGGACTACCGACAACGAGCAGTACTTC. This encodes CASSEGTTDNEQYF.

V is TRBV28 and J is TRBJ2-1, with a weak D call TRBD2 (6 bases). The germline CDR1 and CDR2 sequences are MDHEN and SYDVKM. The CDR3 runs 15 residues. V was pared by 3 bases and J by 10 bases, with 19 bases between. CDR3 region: CASSFLDGRTGEQFF. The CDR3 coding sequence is TGTGCCAGCAGTTTTTTGGACGGGAGAACCGGGGAGCAGTTCTTC.

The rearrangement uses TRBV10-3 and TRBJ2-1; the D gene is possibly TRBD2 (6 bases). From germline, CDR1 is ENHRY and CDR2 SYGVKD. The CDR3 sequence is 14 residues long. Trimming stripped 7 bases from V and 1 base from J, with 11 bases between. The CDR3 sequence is CAITRDLSYNEQFF. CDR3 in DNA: TGTGCCATCACCCGGGACTTATCCTACAATGAGCAGTTCTTC.

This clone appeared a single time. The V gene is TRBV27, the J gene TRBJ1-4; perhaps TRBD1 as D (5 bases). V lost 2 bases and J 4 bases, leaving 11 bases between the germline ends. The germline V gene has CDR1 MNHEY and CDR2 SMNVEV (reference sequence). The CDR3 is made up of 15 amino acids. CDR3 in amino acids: CASSLRGEDNEKLFF. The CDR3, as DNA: TGTGCCAGCAGTTTAAGAGGGGAGGATAATGAAAAACTGTTTTTT. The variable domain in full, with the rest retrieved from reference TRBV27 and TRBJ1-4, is EAQVTQNPRYLITVTGKKLTVTCSQNMNHEYMSWYRQDPGLGLRQIYYSMNVEVTDKGDVPEGYKVSRKEKRNFPLILESPSPNQTSLYFCASSLRGEDNEKLFFGSGTQLSVL.

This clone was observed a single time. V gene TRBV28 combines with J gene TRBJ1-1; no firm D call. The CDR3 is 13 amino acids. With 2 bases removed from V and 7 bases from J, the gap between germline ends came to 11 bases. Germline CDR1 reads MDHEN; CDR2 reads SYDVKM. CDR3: CASSLPSRGEAFF. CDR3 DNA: TGTGCCAGCAGTTTACCCTCCCGGGGTGAAGCTTTCTTT. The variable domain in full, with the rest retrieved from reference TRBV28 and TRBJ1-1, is DVKVTQSSRYLVKRTGEKVFLECVQDMDHENMFWYRQDPGLGLRLIYFSYDVKMKEKGDIPEGYSVSREKKERFSLILESASTNQTSMYLCASSLPSRGEAFFGQGTRLTVV.

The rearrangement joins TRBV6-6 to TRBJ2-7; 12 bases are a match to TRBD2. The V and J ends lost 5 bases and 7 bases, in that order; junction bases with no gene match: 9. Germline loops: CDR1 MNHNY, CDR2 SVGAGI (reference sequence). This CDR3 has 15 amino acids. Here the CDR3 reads CASSHRASGGGEQYF. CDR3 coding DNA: TGTGCCAGCAGTCATCGCGCTAGCGGGGGGGGTGAGCAGTACTTC.

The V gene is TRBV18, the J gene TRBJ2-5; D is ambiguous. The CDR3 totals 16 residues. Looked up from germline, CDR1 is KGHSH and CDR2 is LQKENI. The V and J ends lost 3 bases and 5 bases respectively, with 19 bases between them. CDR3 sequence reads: CASSPRLQQLWETQYF. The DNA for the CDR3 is TGTGCCAGCTCACCCCGTCTACAACAATTATGGGAGACCCAGTACTTC.

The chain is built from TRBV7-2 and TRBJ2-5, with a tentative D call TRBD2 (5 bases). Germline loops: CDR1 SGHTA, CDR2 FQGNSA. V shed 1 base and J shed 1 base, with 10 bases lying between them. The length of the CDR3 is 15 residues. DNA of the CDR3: TGTGCCAGCAGCTTAGTCGCACTAGTCCAAGAGACCCAGTACTTC. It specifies CASSLVALVQETQYF.

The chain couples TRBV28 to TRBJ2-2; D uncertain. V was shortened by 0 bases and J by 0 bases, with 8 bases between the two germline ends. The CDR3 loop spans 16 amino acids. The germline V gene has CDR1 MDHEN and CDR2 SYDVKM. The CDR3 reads CASSLWGGANTGELFF. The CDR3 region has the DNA TGTGCCAGCAGTTTATGGGGCGGAGCGAACACCGGGGAGCTGTTTTTT.

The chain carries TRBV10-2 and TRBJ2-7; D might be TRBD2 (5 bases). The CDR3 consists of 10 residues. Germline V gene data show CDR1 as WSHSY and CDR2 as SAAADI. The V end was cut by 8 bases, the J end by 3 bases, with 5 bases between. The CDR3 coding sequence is TGCGCCAGCGGGAGCTACGAGCAGTACTTC. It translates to CASGSYEQYF.

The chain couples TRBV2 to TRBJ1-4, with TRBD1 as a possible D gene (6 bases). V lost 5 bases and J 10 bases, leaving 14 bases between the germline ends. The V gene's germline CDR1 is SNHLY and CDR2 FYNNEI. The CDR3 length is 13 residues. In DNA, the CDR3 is TGTGCCAGCAGTAAAACAGGGTCGGCAAAACTGTTTTTT. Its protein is CASSKTGSAKLFF. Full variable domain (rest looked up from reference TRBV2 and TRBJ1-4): EPEVTQTPSHQVTQMGQEVILRCVPISNHLYFYWYRQILGQKVEFLVSFYNNEISEKSEIFDDQFSVERPDGSNFTLKIRSTKLEDSAMYFCASSKTGSAKLFFGSGTQLSVL.

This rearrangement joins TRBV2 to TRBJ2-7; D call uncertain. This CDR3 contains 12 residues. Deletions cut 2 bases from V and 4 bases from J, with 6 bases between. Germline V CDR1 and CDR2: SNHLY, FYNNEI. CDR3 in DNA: TGTGCCAGCAGTGAATTTGATTACGAGCAGTACTTC. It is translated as CASSEFDYEQYF.

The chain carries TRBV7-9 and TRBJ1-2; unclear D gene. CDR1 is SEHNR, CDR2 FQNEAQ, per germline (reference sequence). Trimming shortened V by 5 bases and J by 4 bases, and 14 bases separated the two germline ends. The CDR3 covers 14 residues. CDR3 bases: TGTGCCAGCAGCCCAGGCGGCCAGTTCTATGGCTACACCTTC. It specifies CASSPGGQFYGYTF. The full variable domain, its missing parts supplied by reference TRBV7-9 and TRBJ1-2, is DTGVSQNPRHKITKRGQNVTFRCDPISEHNRLYWYRQTLGQGPEFLTYFQNEAQLEKSRLLSDRFSAERPKGSFSTLEIQRTEQGDSAMYLCASSPGGQFYGYTFGSGTRLTVV.

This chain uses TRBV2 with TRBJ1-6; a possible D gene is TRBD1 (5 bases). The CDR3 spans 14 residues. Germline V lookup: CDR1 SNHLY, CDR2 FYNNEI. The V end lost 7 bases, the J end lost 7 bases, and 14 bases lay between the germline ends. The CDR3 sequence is CASTTRGGNSPLHF. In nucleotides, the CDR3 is TGTGCCAGCACCACGAGGGGTGGCAATTCACCCCTCCACTTT.

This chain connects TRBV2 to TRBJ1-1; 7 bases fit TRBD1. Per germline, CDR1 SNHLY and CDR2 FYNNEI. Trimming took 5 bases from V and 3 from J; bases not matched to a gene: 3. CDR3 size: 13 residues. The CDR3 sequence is CASSSQGDTEAFF. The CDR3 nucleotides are TGTGCCAGCAGTTCTCAGGGGGACACTGAAGCTTTCTTT.

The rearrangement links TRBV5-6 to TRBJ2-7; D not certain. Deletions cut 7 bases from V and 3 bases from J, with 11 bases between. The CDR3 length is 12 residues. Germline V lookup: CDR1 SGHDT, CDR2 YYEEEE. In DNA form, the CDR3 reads TGTGCCAGCGCTTCCGGCAACTACGAGCAGTACTTC. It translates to CASASGNYEQYF.

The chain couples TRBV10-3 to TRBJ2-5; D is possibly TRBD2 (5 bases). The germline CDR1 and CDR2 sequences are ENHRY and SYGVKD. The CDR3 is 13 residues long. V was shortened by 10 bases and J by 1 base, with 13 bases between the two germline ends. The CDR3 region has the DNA TGTGCCAAATCAAGGACTTTCCAAGAGACCCAGTACTTC. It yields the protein CAKSRTFQETQYF.

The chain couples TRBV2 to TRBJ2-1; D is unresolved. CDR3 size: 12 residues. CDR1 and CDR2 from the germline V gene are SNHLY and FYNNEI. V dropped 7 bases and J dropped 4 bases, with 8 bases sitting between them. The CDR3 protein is CASNRVYNEQFF. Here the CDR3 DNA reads TGTGCCAGCAATCGGGTATACAATGAGCAGTTCTTC.

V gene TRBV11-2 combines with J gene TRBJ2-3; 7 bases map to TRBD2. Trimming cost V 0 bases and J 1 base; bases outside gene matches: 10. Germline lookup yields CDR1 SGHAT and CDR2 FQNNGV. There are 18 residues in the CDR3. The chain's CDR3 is CASSLDRESGAGTDTQYF. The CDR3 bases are TGTGCCAGCAGCTTAGACCGTGAGAGCGGGGCGGGCACAGATACGCAGTATTTT.

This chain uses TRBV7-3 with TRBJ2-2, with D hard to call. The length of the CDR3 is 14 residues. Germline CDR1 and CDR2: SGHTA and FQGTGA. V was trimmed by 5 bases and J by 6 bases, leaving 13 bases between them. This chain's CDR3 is CASSPGQLPGELFF. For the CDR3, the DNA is TGTGCCAGCAGCCCGGGTCAACTCCCCGGGGAGCTGTTTTTT. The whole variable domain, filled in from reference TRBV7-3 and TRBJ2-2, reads GAGVSQTPSNKVTEKGKYVELRCDPISGHTALYWYRQSLGQGPEFLIYFQGTGAADDSGLPNDRFFAVRPEGSVSTLKIQRTERGDSAVYLCASSPGQLPGELFFGEGSRLTVL.

CDR3 bases: TGCGCCAGCAGTGAGTCATCGGGAAGCAATCAGCCCCAGCATTTT. Protein: CASSESSGSNQPQHF. J is TRBJ1-5 and V is TRBV10-2; D is ambiguous. Trimming pared 0 bases from V and 1 base from J, leaving 7 bases between. The CDR3 runs to 15 residues. Germline V gene sequence: CDR1 WSHSY, CDR2 SAAADI.

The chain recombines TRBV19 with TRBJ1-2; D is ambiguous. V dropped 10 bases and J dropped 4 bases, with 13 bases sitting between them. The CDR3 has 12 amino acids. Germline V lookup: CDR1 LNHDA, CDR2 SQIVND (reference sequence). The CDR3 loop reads CATKRALYGYTF. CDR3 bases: TGTGCCACCAAAAGGGCACTCTATGGCTACACCTTC.